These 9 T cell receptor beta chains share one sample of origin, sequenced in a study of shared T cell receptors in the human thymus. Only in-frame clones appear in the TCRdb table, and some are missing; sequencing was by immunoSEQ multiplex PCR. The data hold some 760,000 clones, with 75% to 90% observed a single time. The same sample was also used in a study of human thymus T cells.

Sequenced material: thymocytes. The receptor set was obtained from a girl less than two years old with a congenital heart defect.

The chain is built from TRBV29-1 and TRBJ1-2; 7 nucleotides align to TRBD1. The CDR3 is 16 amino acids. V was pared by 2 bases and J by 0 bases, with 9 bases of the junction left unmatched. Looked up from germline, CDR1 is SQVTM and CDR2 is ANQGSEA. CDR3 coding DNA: TGCAGCGTTGAATTGCCTGACAGGGACGCTAACTATGGCTACACCTTC. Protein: CSVELPDRDANYGYTF. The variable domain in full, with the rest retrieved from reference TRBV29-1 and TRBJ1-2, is SAVISQKPSRDICQRGTSLTIQCQVDSQVTMMFWYRQQPGQSLTLIATANQGSEATYESGFVIDKFPISRPNLTFSTLTVSNMSPEDSSIYLCSVELPDRDANYGYTFGSGTRLTVV.

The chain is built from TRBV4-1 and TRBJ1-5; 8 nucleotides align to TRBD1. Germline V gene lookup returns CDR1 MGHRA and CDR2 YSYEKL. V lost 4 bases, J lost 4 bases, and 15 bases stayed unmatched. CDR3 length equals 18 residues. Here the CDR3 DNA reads TGCGCCAGCAGCCGAAACACGGGGCAGGGGGCAAAAAATCAGCCCCAGCATTTT. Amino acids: CASSRNTGQGAKNQPQHF.

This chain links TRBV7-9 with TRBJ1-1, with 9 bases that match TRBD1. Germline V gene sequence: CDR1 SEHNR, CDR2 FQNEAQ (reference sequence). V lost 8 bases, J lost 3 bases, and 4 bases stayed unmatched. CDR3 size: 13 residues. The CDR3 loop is CASVRDRDTEAFF. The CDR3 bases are TGTGCCAGCGTTCGGGACAGGGACACTGAAGCTTTCTTT.

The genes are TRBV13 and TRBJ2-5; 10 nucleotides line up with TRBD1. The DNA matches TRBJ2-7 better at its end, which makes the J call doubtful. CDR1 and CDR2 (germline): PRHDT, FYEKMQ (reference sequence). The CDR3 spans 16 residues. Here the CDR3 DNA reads TGTGCCAGCAGCCTAAGAGGGACAGGGGCCACCTACGAGCAGTACTTC. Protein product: CASSLRGTGATYEQYF.

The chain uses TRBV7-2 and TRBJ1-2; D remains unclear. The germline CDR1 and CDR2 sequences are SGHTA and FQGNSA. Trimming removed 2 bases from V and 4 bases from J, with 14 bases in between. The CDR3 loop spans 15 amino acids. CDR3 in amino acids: CASSLTPRGPYGYTF. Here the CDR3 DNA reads TGTGCCAGCAGCTTAACCCCCCGCGGGCCCTATGGCTACACCTTC.

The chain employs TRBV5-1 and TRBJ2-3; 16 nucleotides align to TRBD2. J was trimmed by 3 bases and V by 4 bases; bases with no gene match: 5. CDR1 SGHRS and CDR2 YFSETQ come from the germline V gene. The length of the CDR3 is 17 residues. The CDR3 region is CASSRGTSGGATDTQYF. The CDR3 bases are TGCGCCAGCAGCCGCGGGACTAGCGGGGGGGCTACAGATACGCAGTATTTT.

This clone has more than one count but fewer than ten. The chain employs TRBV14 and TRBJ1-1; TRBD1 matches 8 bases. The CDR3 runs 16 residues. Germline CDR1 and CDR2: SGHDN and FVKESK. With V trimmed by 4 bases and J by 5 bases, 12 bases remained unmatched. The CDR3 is CASSPRQGKGETEAFF. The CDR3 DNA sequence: TGTGCCAGCAGCCCCCGACAGGGGAAGGGGGAGACTGAAGCTTTCTTT.

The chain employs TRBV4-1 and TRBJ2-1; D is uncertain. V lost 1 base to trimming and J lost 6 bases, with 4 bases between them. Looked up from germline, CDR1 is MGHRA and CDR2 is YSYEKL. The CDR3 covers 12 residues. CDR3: CASSQGGNEQFF. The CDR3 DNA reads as TGCGCCAGCAGCCAAGGAGGCAATGAGCAGTTCTTC.

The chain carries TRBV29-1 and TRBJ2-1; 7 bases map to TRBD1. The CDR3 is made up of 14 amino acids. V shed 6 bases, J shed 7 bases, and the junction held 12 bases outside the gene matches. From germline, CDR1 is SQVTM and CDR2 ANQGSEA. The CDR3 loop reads CSVTRQGNRNEQFF. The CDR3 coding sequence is TGCAGCGTAACCAGACAGGGTAATAGAAATGAGCAGTTCTTC.